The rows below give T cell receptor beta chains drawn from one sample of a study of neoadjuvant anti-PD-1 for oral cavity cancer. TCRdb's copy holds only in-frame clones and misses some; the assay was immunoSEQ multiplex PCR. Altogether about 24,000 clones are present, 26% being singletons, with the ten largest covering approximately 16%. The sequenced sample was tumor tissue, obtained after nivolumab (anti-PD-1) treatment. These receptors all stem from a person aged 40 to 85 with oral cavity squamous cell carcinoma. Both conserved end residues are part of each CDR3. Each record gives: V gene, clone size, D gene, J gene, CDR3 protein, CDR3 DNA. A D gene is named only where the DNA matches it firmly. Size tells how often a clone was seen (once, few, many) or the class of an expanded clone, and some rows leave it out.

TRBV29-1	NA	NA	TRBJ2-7	CSVEDPGASSYEQYF	TGCAGCGTTGAAGATCCGGGGGCCAGCTCCTACGAGCAGTACTTC
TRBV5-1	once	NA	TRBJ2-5	CASSPGAQVRQETQYF	TGCGCCAGCAGCCCTGGGGCTCAAGTACGCCAAGAGACCCAGTACTTC
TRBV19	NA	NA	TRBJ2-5	CASGPAGETQYF	TGTGCCAGCGGCCCGGCGGGAGAGACCCAGTACTTC
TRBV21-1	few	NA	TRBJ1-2	CASSTGRVGYTF	TGTGCCAGCAGTACAGGGAGGGTGGGCTACACCTTC
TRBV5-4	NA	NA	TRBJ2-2	CASSLSGMNTGELFF	TGTGCCAGCAGCCTGAGCGGCATGAACACCGGGGAGCTGTTTTTT
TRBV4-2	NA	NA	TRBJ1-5	CASSQDGGLGNQPQHF	TGTGCCAGCAGCCAAGATGGCGGACTGGGCAATCAGCCCCAGCATTTT
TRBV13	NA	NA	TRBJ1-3	CASSLQGPMGNTIYF	TGTGCCAGCAGCTTGCAAGGACCTATGGGAAACACCATATATTTT
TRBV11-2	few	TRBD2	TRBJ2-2	CASSLEGLGTGELFF	TGTGCCAGCAGCTTAGAGGGACTAGGTACCGGGGAGCTGTTTTTT
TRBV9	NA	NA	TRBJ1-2	CASSVEDGYGYTF	TGTGCCAGCAGCGTGGAAGACGGGTATGGCTACACCTTC
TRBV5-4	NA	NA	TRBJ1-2	CASSAGTHDGYTF	TGTGCCAGCAGCGCCGGGACACACGATGGCTACACCTTC
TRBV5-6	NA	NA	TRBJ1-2	CASSLGGGGGYTF	TGTGCCAGCAGCTTGGGCGGGGGCGGTGGCTACACCTTC
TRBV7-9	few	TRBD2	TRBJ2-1	CASSLVLAEDNEQFF	TGTGCCAGCAGCTTAGTCCTAGCGGAGGACAATGAGCAGTTCTTC
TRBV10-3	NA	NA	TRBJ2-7	CAISPSRAGFSYEQYF	TGTGCCATCAGTCCCTCTCGGGCGGGATTCTCCTACGAGCAGTACTTC
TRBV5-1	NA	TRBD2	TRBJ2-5	CASSLALAGGPQETQYF	TGCGCCAGCAGCTTGGCCTTAGCGGGAGGGCCCCAAGAGACCCAGTACTTC
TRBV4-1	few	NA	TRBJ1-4	CASSQDSGQNPNEKLFF	TGCGCCAGCAGCCAAGATTCCGGACAGAACCCTAATGAAAAACTGTTTTTT
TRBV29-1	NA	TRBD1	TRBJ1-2	CSVRRGIYGYTF	TGCAGCGTTCGCAGGGGGATCTATGGCTACACCTTC
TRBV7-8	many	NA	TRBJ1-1	CASSPDRNREAFF	TGTGCCAGCAGCCCCGACAGAAATCGTGAAGCTTTCTTT
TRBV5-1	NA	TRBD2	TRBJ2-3	CASSPGTSGSRYTQYF	TGCGCCAGCAGCCCGGGGACTAGCGGGAGTAGGTATACGCAGTATTTT
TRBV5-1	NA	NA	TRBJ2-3	CASSFGGGNTDTQYF	TGCGCCAGCAGCTTTGGAGGGGGAAACACAGATACGCAGTATTTT
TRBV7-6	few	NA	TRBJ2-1	CASSLSFSSNEQFF	TGTGCCAGCAGCTTAAGCTTTAGTAGCAATGAGCAGTTCTTC
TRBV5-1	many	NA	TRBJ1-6	CASSLDFTNPLHF	TGCGCCAGCAGCTTGGATTTTACCAATCCCCTCCACTTT
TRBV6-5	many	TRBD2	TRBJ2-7	CASSSNSGLVREQYF	TGTGCCAGCAGTTCGAACTCCGGACTAGTTCGCGAGCAGTACTTC
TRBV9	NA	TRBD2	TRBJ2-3	CASSVSTSGTTDTQYF	TGTGCCAGCAGCGTATCGACTAGCGGGACCACAGATACGCAGTATTTT
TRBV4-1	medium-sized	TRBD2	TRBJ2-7	CASSPGLAGGYEQYF	TGCGCCAGCAGCCCCGGACTAGCGGGAGGTTACGAGCAGTACTTC
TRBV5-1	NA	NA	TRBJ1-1	CASAGQTLNTEAFF	TGCGCCAGCGCGGGACAAACTCTGAACACTGAAGCTTTCTTT
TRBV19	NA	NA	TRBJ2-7	CASAPGHRSSYEQYF	TGTGCCAGTGCTCCGGGACACAGGAGCTCCTACGAGCAGTACTTC
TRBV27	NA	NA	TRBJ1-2	CASSTGGTNYGYTF	TGTGCCAGCAGTACGGGCGGGACTAACTATGGCTACACCTTC
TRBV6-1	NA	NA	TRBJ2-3	CASSGETFVTDTQYF	TGTGCCAGCAGTGGGGAGACTTTTGTGACAGATACGCAGTATTTT
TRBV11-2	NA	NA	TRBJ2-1	CASSLYLAVGEQFF	TGTGCCAGCAGCTTATATCTAGCTGTGGGTGAGCAGTTCTTC
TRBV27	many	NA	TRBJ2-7	CASVGPGDEQYF	TGTGCCAGCGTGGGGCCTGGAGACGAGCAGTACTTC
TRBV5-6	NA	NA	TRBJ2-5	CASSLMRGETQYF	TGTGCCAGCAGCTTGATGAGGGGGGAGACCCAGTACTTC
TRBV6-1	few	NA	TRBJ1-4	CASSALEKLFF	TGTGCCAGCAGCGCCCTGGAAAAACTGTTTTTT
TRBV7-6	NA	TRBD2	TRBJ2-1	CASSLVAGTSGPEQFF	TGTGCCAGCAGCTTAGTGGCCGGGACTAGCGGGCCTGAGCAGTTCTTC
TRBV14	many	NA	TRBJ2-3	CASSQEGPGLSTDTQYF	TGTGCCAGCAGCCAAGAAGGTCCGGGCCTAAGCACAGATACGCAGTATTTT
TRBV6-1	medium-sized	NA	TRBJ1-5	CASSEQGSGNQPQHF	TGTGCCAGCAGTGAACAGGGGTCGGGCAATCAGCCCCAGCATTTT
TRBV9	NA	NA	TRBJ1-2	CASSVPLANYGYTF	TGTGCCAGCAGCGTACCTTTAGCTAACTATGGCTACACCTTC